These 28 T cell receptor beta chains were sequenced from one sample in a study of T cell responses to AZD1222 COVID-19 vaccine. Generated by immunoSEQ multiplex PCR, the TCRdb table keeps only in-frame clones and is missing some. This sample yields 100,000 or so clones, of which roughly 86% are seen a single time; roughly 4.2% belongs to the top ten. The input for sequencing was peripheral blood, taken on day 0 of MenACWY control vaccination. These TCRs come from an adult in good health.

CDR3 sequence: CASSAQAPVTDTQYF. The CDR3 nucleotides read TGTGCCAGCAGCGCACAAGCCCCAGTCACAGATACGCAGTATTTT. The rearrangement links TRBV6-2 or TRBV6-3 to TRBJ2-3; D is unclear. V was trimmed by 6 bases and J by 2 bases, leaving 15 bases between them. The CDR3 sequence is 15 residues long. Germline CDR1 reads MNHEY; CDR2 reads SVGEGT.

CDR3: CASSKMGPERGYTF. In DNA, the CDR3 is TGTGCCAGCAGCAAAATGGGGCCAGAAAGGGGCTACACCTTC. The J gene is TRBJ1-2, the V gene TRBV5-5; weak D call: TRBD1 (5 bases). Germline V lookup: CDR1 SGHKS, CDR2 YYEKEE (reference sequence). V lost 4 bases and J 8 bases, leaving 18 bases between the germline ends. The CDR3 consists of 14 residues.

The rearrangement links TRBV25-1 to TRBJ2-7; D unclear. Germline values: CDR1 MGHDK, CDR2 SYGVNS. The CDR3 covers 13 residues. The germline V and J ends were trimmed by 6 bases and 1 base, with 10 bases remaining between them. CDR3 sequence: CASRKVVSYEQYF. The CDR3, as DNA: TGTGCCAGCAGAAAAGTGGTATCCTACGAGCAGTACTTC.

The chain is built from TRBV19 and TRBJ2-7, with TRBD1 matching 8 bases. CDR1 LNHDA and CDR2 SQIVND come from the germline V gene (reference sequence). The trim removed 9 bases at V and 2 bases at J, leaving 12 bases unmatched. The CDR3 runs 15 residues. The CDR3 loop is CASQNAGQGAYEQYF. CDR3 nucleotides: TGTGCCAGCCAAAACGCAGGACAGGGTGCCTACGAGCAGTACTTC.

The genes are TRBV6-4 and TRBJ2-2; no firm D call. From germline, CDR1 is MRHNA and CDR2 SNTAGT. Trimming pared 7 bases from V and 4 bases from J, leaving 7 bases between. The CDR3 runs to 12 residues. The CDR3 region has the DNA TGTGCCAGCATCAATCCCACCGGGGAGCTGTTTTTT. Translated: CASINPTGELFF.

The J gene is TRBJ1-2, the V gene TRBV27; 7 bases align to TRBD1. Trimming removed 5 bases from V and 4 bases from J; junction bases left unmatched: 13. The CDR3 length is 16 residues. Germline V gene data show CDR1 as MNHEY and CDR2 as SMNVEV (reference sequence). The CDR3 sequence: CASSRDRVGGAYGYTF. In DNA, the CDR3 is TGTGCCAGCAGTCGAGACAGGGTTGGTGGAGCCTATGGCTACACCTTC.

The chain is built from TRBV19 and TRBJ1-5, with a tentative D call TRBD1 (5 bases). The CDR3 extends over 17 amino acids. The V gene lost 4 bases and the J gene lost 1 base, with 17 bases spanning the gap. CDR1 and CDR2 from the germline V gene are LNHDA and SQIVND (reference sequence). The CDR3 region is CASSTPFRAGSNQPQHF. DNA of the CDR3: TGTGCCAGTAGTACACCCTTCCGGGCAGGGAGCAATCAGCCCCAGCATTTT.

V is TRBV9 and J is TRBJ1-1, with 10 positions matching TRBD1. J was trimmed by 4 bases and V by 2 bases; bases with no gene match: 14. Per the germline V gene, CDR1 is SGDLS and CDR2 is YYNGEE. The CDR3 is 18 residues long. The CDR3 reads CASSVRTARDRGGTEAFF. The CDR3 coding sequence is TGTGCCAGCAGCGTTCGAACAGCCCGGGACAGGGGCGGCACTGAAGCTTTCTTT.

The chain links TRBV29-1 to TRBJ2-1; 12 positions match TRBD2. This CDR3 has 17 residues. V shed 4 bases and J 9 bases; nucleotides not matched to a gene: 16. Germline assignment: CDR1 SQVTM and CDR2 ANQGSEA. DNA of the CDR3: TGCAGCGTTGGCCTAGCGGGAGGGCCGGCCTCCAGCAGTGAGCAGTTCTTC. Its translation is CSVGLAGGPASSSEQFF.

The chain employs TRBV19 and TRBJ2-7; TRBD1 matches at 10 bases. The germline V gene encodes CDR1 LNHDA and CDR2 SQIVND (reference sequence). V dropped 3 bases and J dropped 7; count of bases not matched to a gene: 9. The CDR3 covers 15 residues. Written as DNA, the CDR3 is TGTGCCAGTAGTATTGAGACAGGGGGCGCGGGGGAGCAGTACTTC. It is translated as CASSIETGGAGEQYF.

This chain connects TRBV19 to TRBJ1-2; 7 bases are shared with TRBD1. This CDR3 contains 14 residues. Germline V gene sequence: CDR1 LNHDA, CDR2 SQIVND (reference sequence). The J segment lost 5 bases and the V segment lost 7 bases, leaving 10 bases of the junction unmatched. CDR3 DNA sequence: TGTGCCAGTATAGGGTGGGACAGAGAATATGGCTACACCTTC. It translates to CASIGWDREYGYTF.

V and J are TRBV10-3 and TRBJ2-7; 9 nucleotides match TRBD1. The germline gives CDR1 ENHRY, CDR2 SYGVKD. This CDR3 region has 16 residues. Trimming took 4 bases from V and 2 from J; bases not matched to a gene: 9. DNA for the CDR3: TGTGCCATCAGTGCGGGACCGGGACAGGGACCCTACGAGCAGTACTTC. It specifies CAISAGPGQGPYEQYF.

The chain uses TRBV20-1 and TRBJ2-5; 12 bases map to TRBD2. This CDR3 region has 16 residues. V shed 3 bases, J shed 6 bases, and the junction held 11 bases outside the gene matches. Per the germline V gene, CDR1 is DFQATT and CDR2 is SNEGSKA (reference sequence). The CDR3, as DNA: TGCAGTGCTAGTCCCGCCCAGACTAGCGGGAGAAAGACCCAGTACTTC. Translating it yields CSASPAQTSGRKTQYF.

The CDR3 DNA sequence: TGTGCCTGGAGTCCCGGGAAAGGACCTTACGAGCAGTACTTC. This gives the protein CAWSPGKGPYEQYF. This chain uses TRBV30 with TRBJ2-7, with D possibly matching TRBD2 (5 bases). Trimming shortened V by 2 bases and J by 4 bases, and 15 bases separated the two germline ends. The CDR3 consists of 14 residues. CDR1 and CDR2 from the germline V gene are GTSNPN and SVGIG (reference sequence).

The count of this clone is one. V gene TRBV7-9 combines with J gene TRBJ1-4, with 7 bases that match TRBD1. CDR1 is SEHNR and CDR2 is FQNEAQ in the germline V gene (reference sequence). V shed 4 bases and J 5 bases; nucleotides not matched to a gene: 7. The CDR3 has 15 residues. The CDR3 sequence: CASSYTGTANEKLFF. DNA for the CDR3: TGTGCCAGCAGCTATACCGGGACAGCGAATGAAAAACTGTTTTTT.

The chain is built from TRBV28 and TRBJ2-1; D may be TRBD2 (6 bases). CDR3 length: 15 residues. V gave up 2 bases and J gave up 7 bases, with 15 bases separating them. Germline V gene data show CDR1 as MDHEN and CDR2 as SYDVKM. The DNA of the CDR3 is TGTGCCAGCAGTTTAGGGGGGTTTGCCGAGAATGAGCAGTTCTTC. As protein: CASSLGGFAENEQFF.

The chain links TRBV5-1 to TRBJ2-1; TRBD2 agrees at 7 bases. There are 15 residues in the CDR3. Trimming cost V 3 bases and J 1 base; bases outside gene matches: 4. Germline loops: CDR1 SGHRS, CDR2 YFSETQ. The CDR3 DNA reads TGCGCCAGCAGCTCTGGCGGGGGTTCCTACAATGAGCAGTTCTTC. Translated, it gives CASSSGGGSYNEQFF. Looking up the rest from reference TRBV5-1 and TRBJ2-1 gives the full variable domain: KAGVTQTPRYLIKTRGQQVTLSCSPISGHRSVSWYQQTPGQGLQFLFEYFSETQRNKGNFPGRFSGRQFSNSRSEMNVSTLELGDSALYLCASSSGGGSYNEQFFGPGTRLTVL.

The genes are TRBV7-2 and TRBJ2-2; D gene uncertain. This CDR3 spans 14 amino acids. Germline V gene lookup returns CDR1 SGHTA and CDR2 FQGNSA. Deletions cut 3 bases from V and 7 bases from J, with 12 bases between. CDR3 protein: CASSLEWSGGELFF. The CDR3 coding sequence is TGTGCCAGCAGCTTGGAGTGGTCCGGCGGGGAGCTGTTTTTT.

The DNA for the CDR3 is TGCGCCAGCAGCCTTACAAGGACCCGAGACACTGAAGCTTTCTTT. It codes for CASSLTRTRDTEAFF. The chain couples TRBV5-1 to TRBJ1-1; D call uncertain. Trimming cost V 4 bases and J 3 bases, with 16 bases left between them. Germline assignment: CDR1 SGHRS and CDR2 YFSETQ. The CDR3 covers 15 residues.

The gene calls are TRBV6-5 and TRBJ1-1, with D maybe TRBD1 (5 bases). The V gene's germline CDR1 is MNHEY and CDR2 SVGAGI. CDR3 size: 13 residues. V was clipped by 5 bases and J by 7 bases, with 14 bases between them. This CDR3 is CASSKGPVGEAFF. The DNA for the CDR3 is TGTGCCAGCAGTAAGGGGCCAGTGGGTGAAGCTTTCTTT.

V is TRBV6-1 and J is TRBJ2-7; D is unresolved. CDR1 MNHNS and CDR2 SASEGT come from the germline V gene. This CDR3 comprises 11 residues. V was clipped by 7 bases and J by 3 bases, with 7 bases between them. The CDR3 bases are TGTGCCAGCACCTCCAGCTACGAGCAGTACTTC. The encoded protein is CASTSSYEQYF.

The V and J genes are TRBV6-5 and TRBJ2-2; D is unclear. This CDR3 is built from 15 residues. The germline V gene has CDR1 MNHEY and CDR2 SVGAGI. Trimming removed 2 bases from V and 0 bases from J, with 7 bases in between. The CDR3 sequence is CASSYVGSNTGELFF. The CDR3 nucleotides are TGTGCCAGCAGTTACGTAGGTTCGAACACCGGGGAGCTGTTTTTT.

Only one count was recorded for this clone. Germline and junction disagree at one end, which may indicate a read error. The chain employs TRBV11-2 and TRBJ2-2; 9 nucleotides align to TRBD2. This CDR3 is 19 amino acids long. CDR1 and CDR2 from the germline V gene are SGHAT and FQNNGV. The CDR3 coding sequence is TGTGCCCGCAGCCCCCCTCCTCGCGGGGGGGCCCGGGACACCGGGGAGCTGTTTTTT. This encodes CARSPPPRGGARDTGELFF. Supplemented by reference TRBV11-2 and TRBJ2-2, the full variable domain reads EAGVAQSPRYKIIEKRQSVAFWCNPISGHATLYWYQQILGQGPKLLIQFQNNGVVDDSQLPKDRFSAERLKGVDSTLKIQPAKLEDSAVYLCARSPPPRGGARDTGELFFGEGSRLTVL.

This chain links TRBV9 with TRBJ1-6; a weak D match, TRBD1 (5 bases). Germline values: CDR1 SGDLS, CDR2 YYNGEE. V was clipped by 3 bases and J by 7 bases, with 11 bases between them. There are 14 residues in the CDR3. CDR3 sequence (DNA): TGTGCCAGCAGCGCCCAGGGAAGCAATTCACCCCTCCACTTT. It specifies CASSAQGSNSPLHF.

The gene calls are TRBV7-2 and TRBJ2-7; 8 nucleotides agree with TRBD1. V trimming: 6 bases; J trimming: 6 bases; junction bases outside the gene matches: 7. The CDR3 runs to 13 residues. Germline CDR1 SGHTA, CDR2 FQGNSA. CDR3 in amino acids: CASSPGQGLEQYF. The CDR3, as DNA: TGTGCCAGCAGTCCCGGACAGGGCCTCGAGCAGTACTTC.

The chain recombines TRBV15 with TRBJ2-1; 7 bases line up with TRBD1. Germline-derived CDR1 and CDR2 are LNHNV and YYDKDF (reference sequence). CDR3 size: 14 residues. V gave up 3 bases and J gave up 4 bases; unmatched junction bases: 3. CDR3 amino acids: CATSRETGYNEQFF. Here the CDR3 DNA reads TGTGCCACCAGCAGGGAGACAGGGTACAATGAGCAGTTCTTC. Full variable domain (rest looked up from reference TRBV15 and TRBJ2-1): DAMVIQNPRYQVTQFGKPVTLSCSQTLNHNVMYWYQQKSSQAPKLLFHYYDKDFNNEADTPDNFQSRRPNTSFCFLDIRSPGLGDTAMYLCATSRETGYNEQFFGPGTRLTVL.

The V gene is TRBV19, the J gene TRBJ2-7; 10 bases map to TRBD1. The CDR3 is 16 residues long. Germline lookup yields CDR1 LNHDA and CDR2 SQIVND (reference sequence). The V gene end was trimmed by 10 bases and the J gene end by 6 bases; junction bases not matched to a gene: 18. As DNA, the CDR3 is TGTGCCACCGCAGCCCCCTACCGGGACAGGGGACGCGAGCAGTACTTC. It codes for CATAAPYRDRGREQYF.

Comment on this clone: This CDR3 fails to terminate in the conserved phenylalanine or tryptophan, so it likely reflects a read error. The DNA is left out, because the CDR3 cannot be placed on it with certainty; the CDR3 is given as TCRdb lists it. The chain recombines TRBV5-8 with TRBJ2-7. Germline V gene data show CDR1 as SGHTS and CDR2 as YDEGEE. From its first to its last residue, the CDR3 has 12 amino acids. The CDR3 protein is CASSAPPGRPEL.